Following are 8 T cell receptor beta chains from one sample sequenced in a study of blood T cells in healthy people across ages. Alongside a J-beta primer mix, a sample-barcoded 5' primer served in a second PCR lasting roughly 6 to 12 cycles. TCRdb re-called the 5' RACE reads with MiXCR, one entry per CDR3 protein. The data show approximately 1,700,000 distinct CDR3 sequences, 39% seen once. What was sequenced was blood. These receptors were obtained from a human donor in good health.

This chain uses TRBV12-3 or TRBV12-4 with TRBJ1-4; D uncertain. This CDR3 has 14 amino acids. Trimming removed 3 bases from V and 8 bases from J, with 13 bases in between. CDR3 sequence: CASSFPSNTEKLFF. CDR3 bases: TGTGCCAGCAGTTTTCCCTCCAACACAGAAAAACTGTTTTTT.

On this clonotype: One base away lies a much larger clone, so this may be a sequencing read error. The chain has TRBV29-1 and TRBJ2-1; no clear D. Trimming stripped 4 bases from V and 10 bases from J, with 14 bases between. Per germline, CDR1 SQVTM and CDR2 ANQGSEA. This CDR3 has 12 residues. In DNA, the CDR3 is TGCAGCGTTGGGGATCCTTCCTACGAGCAGTTCTTC. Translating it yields CSVGDPSYEQFF.

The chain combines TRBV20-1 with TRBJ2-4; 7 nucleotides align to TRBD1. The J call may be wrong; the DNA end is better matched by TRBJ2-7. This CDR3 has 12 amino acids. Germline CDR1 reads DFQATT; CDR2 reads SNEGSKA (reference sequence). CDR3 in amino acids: CSARDTGDEQYF. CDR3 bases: TGCAGTGCTAGAGATACAGGGGACGAGCAGTACTTC.

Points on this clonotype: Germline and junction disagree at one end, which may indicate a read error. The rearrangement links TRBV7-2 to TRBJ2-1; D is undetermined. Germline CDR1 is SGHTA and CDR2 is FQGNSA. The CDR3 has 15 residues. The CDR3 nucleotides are TGTGCCAGCAGCGCCTACTTACCGCCCGACAATGAGCAGTCCTTC. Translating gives CASSAYLPPDNEQSF.

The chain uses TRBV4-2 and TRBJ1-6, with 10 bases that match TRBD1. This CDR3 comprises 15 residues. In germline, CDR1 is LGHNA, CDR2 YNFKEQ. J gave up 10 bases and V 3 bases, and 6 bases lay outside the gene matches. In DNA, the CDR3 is TGTGCCAGCAGCCATTCCGGACAGGGGGAATCACCCCTCCACTTT. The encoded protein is CASSHSGQGESPLHF.

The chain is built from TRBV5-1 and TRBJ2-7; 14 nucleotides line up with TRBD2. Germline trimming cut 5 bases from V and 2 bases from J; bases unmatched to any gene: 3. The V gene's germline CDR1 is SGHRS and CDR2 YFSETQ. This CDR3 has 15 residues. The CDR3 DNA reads TGCGCCAGCAGGGAGGGACTAGCGGGGGCCTACGAGCAGTACTTC. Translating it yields CASREGLAGAYEQYF. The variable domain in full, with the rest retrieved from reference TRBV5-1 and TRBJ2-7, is KAGVTQTPRYLIKTRGQQVTLSCSPISGHRSVSWYQQTPGQGLQFLFEYFSETQRNKGNFPGRFSGRQFSNSRSEMNVSTLELGDSALYLCASREGLAGAYEQYFGPGTRLTVT.

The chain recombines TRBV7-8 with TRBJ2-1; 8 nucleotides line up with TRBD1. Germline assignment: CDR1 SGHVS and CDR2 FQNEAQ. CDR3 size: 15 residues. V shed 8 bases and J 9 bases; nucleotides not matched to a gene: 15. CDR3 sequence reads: CASHPQGASRGEQFF. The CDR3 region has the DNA TGTGCCAGCCATCCGCAGGGGGCCTCGCGGGGTGAGCAGTTCTTC.

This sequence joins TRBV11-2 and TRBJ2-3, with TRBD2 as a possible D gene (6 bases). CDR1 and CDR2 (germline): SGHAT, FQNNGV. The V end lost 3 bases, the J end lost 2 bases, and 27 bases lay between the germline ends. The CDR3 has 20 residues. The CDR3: CASSFPREVKVALPTDTQYF. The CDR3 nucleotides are TGTGCCAGCAGCTTCCCCAGGGAGGTAAAGGTGGCCCTCCCCACAGATACGCAGTATTTT.